This T cell receptor (beta chain) originates from a study of PD-1 blockade in classical Hodgkin lymphoma. Study conclusions and caveats: Among the patients, those starting nivolumab under 1 year after ASCT were excluded. Before treatment, complete responders showed about the same diversity as newly diagnosed patients. Lower baseline TCR diversity was reported for newly diagnosed patients than for healthy donors.

Of note for this clone: Its antigen is undetermined.

Germline CDR1 is MNHEY and CDR2 is SMNVEV (reference sequence). Trimming shortened V by 5 bases and J by 6 bases, and 11 bases separated the two germline ends. This CDR3 region has 14 residues. Time point specified: cycle 4 day 1 (C4D1), after about 6 weeks of nivolumab. Brentuximab vedotin exposure varied, and every patient relapsed after autologous stem cell transplantation. Progressive disease, partial response or complete response was each patient's best response. Only in-frame clones appear in the TCRdb table, and some are missing; sequencing was by immunoSEQ multiplex PCR. The sample carries tens of thousands of clones, more than 80% recorded once.

The sequences come from peripheral blood mononuclear cells (PBMCs), collected before the fourth cycle of nivolumab. The receptor was isolated from a human donor with classical Hodgkin lymphoma. J is TRBJ1-6 and V is TRBV27; D gene uncertain. The CDR3 DNA is TGTGCCAGCAGTACTTACTGGGGTAATTCACCCCTCCACTTT. This codes for CASSTYWGNSPLHF.